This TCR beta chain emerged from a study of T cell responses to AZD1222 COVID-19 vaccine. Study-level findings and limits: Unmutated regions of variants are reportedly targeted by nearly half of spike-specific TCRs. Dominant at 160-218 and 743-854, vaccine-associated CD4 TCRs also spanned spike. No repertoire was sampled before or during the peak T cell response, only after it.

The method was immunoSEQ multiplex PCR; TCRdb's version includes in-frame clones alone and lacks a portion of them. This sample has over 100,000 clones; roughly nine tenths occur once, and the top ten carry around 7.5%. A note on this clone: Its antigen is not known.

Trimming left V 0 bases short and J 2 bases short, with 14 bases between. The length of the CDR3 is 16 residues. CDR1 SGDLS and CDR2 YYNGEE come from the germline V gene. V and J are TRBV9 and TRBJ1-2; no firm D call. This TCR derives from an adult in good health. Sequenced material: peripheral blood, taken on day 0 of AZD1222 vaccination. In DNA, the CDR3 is TGTGCCAGCAGCGTAGGGTCAGTTTTGGGCAACTATGGCTACACCTTC. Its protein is CASSVGSVLGNYGYTF.